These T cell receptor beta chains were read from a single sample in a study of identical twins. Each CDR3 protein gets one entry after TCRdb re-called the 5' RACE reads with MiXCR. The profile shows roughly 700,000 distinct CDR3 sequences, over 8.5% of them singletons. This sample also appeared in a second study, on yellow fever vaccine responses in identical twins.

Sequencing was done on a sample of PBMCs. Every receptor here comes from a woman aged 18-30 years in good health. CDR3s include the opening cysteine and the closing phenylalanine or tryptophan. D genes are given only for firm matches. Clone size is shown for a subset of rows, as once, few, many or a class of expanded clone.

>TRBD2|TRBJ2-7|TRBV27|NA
CASSSPERGYYEQYF
TGTGCCAGCAGTTCCCCCGAGCGGGGGTACTACGAGCAGTACTTC
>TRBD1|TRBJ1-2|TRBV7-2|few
CASSGTGGSYGYTF
TGTGCCAGCAGCGGCACAGGGGGCTCCTATGGCTACACCTTC
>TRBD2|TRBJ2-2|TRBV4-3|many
CASSQELAGDTGELFF
TGCGCCAGCAGCCAAGAACTAGCGGGAGACACCGGGGAGCTGTTTTTT
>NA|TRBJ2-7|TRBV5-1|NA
CASSFEPTYKQYF
TGCGCCAGCAGCTTCGAACCTACCTACAAGCAGTACTTC
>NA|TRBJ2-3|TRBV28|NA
CVGHTDTQYF
TGTGTCGGACACACAGATACGCAGTATTTT
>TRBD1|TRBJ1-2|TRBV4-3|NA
CASSQDKWTGPYGYTF
TGCGCCAGCAGCCAAGATAAGTGGACAGGGCCCTATGGCTACACCTTC
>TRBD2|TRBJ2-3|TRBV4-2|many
CASSQDNLAGDGLTDTQYF
TGTGCCAGCAGCCAAGACAACTTGGCGGGAGATGGGCTCACAGATACGCAGTATTTT
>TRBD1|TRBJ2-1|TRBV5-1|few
CASSFFPDSDRGNYNEQFF
TGCGCCAGCAGCTTTTTTCCAGACTCGGACAGGGGGAATTACAATGAGCAGTTCTTC
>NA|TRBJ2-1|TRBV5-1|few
CASSMERQEQFF
TGCGCCAGCAGCATGGAACGACAGGAGCAGTTCTTC
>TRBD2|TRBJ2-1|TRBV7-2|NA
CASSLGGLAGVNEQFF
TGTGCCAGCAGCTTAGGTGGCCTAGCGGGGGTCAATGAGCAGTTCTTC
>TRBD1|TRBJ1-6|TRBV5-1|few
CASSPGTGYSPLHF
TGCGCCAGCAGCCCCGGGACAGGCTATTCACCCCTCCACTTT
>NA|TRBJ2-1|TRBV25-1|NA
CASSSTIDTNEQFF
TGTGCCAGCAGTTCCACAATAGACACTAATGAGCAGTTCTTC
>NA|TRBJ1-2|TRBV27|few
CASSPTGSSGYTF
TGTGCCAGCAGTCCGACGGGCAGCTCTGGCTACACCTTC
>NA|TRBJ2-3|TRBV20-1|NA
CSARVGNTQYF
TGCAGTGCTAGAGTCGGCAATACGCAGTATTTT
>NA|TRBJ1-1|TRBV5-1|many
CASSLSGVDTEAFF
TGCGCCAGCAGCTTGTCAGGCGTGGACACTGAAGCTTTCTTT
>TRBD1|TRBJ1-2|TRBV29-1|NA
CSAGTGDDYGYTF
TGCAGCGCTGGGACAGGGGATGACTATGGCTACACCTTC
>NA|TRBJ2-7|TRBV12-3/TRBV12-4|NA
CASGAIGYYEQYF
TGTGCCAGCGGGGCAATAGGGTACTACGAGCAGTACTTC
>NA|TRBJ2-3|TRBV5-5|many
CASSPSWQGGTDTQYF
TGTGCCAGCAGCCCGAGTTGGCAGGGGGGTACAGATACGCAGTATTTT
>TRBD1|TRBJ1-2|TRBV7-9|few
CASSLTQGAQSYTF
TGTGCCAGCAGCTTGACACAGGGGGCGCAAAGCTACACCTTC
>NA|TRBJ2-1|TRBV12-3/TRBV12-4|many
CASSLNAGKNEQFF
TGTGCCAGCAGTTTGAATGCCGGCAAGAATGAGCAGTTCTTC
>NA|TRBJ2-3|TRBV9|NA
CASSVEGDTDTQYF
TGTGCCAGCAGCGTAGAGGGGGACACAGATACGCAGTATTTT
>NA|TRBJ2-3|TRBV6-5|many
CASANTDTQYF
TGTGCCAGTGCTAACACAGATACGCAGTATTTT
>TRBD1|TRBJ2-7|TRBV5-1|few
CASSALTGGPSYEQYF
TGCGCCAGCAGCGCCCTGACAGGGGGGCCGTCCTACGAGCAGTACTTC
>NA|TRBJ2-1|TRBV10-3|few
CAISGLQGGEQFF
TGTGCCATCTCGGGGTTACAGGGCGGTGAGCAGTTCTTC
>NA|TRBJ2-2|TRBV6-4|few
CASSDSATGELFF
TGTGCCAGCAGTGACTCGGCGACCGGGGAGCTGTTTTTT
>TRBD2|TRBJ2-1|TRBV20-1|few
CCAREPTSGRAIGEQFF
TGCTGTGCTAGAGAACCGACTAGCGGGAGGGCCATTGGTGAGCAGTTCTTC
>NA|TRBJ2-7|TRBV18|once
CASSPFREQYF
TGTGCCAGCTCACCGTTCAGGGAGCAGTACTTC
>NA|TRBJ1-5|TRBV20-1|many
CSARGGEFQPQHF
TGCAGTGCTAGAGGGGGGGAGTTTCAGCCCCAGCATTTT
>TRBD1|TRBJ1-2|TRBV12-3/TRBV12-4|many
CASGWTGNYGYTF
TGTGCCAGCGGCTGGACAGGCAACTATGGCTACACCTTC
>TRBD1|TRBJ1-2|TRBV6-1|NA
CASSETSGQGRSGYTF
TGTGCCAGCAGTGAAACATCAGGACAGGGCAGGAGTGGCTACACCTTC
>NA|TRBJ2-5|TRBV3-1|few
CASSQDLDSETQYF
TGTGCCAGCAGCCAAGATCTAGATTCCGAGACCCAGTACTTC
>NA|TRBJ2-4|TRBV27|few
CASSLAWGRGAKNIQYF
TGTGCCAGCAGTCTAGCATGGGGACGTGGTGCCAAAAACATTCAGTACTTC
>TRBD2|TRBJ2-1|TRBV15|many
CATSRDPGGQDEQFF
TGTGCCACCAGCAGAGATCCGGGGGGGCAGGATGAGCAGTTCTTC
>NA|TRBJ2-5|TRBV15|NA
CATSRDRSETQYF
TGTGCCACCAGCAGAGACCGGTCGGAGACCCAGTACTTC
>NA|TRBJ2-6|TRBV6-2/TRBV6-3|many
CASSPTIVSGANVLTF
TGTGCCAGCAGCCCGACAATCGTCTCTGGGGCCAACGTCCTGACTTTC
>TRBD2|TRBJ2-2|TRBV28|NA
CASSFLAGHTGELFF
TGTGCCAGCAGTTTTCTAGCGGGTCACACCGGGGAGCTGTTTTTT
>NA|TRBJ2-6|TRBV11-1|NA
CASSYPQGGTGSGANVLTF
TGTGCCAGCAGCTACCCCCAAGGAGGAACGGGCTCTGGGGCCAACGTCCTGACTTTC
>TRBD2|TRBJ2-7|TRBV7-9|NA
CASSKLGIAGTYEQYF
TGTGCCAGCAGCAAACTGGGGATAGCGGGGACATACGAGCAGTACTTC
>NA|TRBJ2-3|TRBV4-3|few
CASSQVAGTDTQYF
TGCGCCAGCAGCCAAGTTGCGGGCACAGATACGCAGTATTTT
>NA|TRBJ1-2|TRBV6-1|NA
CASSPSLPGTVGYGYTF
TGTGCCAGCAGCCCCTCACTTCCTGGGACGGTTGGATATGGCTACACCTTC
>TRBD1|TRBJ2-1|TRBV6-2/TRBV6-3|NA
CASHPPGQGPNEQFF
TGTGCCAGCCATCCTCCCGGACAGGGGCCCAATGAGCAGTTCTTC
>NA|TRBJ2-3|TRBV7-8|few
CASSLPGQDTQYF
TGTGCCAGCAGCTTACCAGGGCAAGATACGCAGTATTTT
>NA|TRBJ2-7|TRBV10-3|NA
CAIVEGSSYEQYF
TGTGCCATCGTGGAGGGCAGCTCCTACGAGCAGTACTTC
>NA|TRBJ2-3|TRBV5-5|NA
CASSLRPGAGTDTQYF
TGTGCCAGCAGCTTGCGTCCAGGGGCTGGCACAGATACGCAGTATTTT
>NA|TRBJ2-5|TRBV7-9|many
CASSVETQYF
TGTGCCAGCAGCGTGGAGACCCAGTACTTC
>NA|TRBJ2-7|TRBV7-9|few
CASSLGTALGAYEQYF
TGTGCCAGCAGCTTAGGGACCGCCCTGGGGGCCTACGAGCAGTACTTC
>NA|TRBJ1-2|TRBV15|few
CATSGDRRVEGYTF
TGTGCCACCAGCGGAGACAGGCGAGTTGAAGGCTACACCTTC
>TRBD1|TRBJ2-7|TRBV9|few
CASSVTGQGGEQYF
TGTGCCAGCAGCGTAACCGGACAGGGTGGCGAGCAGTACTTC
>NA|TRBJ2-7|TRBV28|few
CASSLPAAYYEQYF
TGTGCCAGCAGTTTACCCGCCGCCTACTACGAGCAGTACTTC
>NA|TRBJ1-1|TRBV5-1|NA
CASSLMGALGTEAFF
TGCGCCAGCAGCTTGATGGGGGCGCTTGGCACTGAAGCTTTCTTT
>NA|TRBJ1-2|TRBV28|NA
CASSTTASFYGYTF
TGTGCCAGCAGTACGACAGCTTCTTTCTATGGCTACACCTTC
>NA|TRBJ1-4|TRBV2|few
CASSSTGGFNEKLFF
TGTGCCAGCAGTTCAACAGGCGGATTTAATGAAAAACTGTTTTTT
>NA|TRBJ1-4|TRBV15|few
CATSNGGSNEKLFF
TGTGCCACCAGCAACGGGGGGAGTAATGAAAAACTGTTTTTT